This TCR beta chain was retrieved from a study of blood T cell repertoires in COVID-19. Study background: Samples representing acute and convalescent COVID-19 were sourced from the United States, Italy and Spain. From T cells, B-cell-depleted T cells, or PBMCs came the material, which was cDNA or gDNA.

Under the authors' procedure: Estimated nucleated cell counts came from reference gene primer amplification. Assay: immunoSEQ multiplex PCR; the TCRdb copy retains only in-frame clones and omits some. V, J and clone size are those of that table, while D and trimming were read from the DNA. The sample includes around 250,000 clones, more than 65% of them seen just once. Germline loops: CDR1 LGHNA, CDR2 YSLEER. The V segment lost 0 bases and the J segment 1 base; nucleotides outside the gene matches: 7. The CDR3 runs to 17 residues. The sequenced sample consisted of peripheral blood. The receptor was isolated from a woman aged 18-29 years with acute or convalescent COVID-19. The rearrangement uses TRBV4-3 and TRBJ2-7, with 9 positions matching TRBD2. The CDR3 DNA reads TGCGCCAGCAGCCAAGACAGACTAGCGGACTTTTCCTACGAGCAGTACTTC. It translates to CASSQDRLADFSYEQYF.